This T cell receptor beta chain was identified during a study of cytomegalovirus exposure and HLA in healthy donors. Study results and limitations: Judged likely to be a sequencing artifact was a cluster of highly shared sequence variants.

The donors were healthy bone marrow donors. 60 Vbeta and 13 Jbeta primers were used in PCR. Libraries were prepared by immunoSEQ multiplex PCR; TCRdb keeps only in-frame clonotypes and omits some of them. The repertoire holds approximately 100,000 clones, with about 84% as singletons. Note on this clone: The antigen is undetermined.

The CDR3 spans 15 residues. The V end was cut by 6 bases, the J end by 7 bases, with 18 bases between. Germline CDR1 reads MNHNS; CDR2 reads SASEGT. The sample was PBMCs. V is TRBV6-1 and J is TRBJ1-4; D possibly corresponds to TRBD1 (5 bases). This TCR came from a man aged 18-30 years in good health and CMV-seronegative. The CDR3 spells CASSDTSGGGEKLFF. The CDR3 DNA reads TGTGCCAGCAGCGATACGTCGGGGGGAGGTGAAAAACTGTTTTTT.